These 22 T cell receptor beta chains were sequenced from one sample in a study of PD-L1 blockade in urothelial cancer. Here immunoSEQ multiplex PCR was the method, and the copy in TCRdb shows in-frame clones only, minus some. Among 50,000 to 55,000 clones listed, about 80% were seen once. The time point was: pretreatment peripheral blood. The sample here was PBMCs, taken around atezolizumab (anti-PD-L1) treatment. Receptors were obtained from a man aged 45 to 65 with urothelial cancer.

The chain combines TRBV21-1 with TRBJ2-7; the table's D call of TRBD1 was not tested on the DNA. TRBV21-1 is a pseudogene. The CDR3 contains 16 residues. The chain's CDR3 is CASTLAHRDRGCEQYF. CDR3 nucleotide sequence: TGTGCCAGCACCTTAGCACATCGGGACAGGGGATGCGAGCAGTACTTC.

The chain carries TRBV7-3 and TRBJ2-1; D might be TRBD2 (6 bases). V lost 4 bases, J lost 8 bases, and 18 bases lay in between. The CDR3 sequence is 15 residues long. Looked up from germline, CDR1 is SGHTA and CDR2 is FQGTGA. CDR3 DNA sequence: TGTGCCAGCAGCTCCGGAGCGCAGCGGAGGGATGAGCAGTTCTTC. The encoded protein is CASSSGAQRRDEQFF. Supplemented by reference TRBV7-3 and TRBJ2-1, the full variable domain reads GAGVSQTPSNKVTEKGKYVELRCDPISGHTALYWYRQSLGQGPEFLIYFQGTGAADDSGLPNDRFFAVRPEGSVSTLKIQRTERGDSAVYLCASSSGAQRRDEQFFGPGTRLTVL.

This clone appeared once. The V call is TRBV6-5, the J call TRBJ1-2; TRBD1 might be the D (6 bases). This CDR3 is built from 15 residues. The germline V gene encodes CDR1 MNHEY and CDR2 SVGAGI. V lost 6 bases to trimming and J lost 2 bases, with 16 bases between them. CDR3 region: CASSDTYGQNYGYTF. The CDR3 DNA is TGTGCCAGCAGCGACACCTATGGACAGAACTATGGCTACACCTTC.

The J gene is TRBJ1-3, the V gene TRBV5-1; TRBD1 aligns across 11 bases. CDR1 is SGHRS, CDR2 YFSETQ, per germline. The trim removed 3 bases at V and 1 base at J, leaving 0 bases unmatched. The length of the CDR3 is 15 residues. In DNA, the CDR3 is TGCGCCAGCAGCTGGGACAGGGGGTCTGGAAACACCATATATTTT. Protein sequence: CASSWDRGSGNTIYF. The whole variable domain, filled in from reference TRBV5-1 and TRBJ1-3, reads KAGVTQTPRYLIKTRGQQVTLSCSPISGHRSVSWYQQTPGQGLQFLFEYFSETQRNKGNFPGRFSGRQFSNSRSEMNVSTLELGDSALYLCASSWDRGSGNTIYFGEGSWLTVV.

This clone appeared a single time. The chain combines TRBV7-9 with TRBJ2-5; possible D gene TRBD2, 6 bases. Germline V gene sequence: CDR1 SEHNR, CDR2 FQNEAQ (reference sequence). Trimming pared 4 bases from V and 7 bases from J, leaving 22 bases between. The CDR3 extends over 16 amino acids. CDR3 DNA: TGTGCCAGCAGCTCCGCCCAAAACCTAGCGTTTCGGACCCAGTACTTC. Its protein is CASSSAQNLAFRTQYF.

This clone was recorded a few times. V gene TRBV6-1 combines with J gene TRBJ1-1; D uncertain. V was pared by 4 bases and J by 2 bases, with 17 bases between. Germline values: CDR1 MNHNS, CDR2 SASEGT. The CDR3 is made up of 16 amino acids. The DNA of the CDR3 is TGTGCCAGCAGTGGTATATTTGGGGAGATAAACACTGAAGCTTTCTTT. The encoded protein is CASSGIFGEINTEAFF.

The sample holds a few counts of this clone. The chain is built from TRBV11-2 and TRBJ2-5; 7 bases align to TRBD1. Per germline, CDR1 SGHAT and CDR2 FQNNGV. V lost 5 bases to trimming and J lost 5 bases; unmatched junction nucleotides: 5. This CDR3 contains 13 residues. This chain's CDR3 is CASSRGGWETQYF. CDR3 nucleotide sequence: TGTGCCAGCAGCCGAGGGGGCTGGGAGACCCAGTACTTC.

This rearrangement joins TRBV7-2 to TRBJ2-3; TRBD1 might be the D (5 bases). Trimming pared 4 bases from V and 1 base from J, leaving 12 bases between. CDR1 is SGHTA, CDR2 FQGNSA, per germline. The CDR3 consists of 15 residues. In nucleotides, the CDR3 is TGTGCCAGCAGCTCCCAGGGATGGGGCACAGATACGCAGTATTTT. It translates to CASSSQGWGTDTQYF.

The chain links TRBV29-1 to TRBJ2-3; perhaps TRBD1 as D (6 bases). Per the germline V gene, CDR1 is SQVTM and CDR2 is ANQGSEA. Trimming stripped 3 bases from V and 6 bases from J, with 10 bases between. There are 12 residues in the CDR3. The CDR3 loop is CSVDRGADTQYF. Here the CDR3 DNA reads TGCAGCGTTGACAGGGGAGCGGATACGCAGTATTTT.

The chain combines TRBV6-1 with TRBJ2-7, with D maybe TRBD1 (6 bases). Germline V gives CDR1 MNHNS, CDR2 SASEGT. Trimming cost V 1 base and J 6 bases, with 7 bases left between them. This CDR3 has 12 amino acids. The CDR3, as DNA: TGTGCCAGCAGTGAAGACAGGGCCGAGCAGTACTTC. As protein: CASSEDRAEQYF.

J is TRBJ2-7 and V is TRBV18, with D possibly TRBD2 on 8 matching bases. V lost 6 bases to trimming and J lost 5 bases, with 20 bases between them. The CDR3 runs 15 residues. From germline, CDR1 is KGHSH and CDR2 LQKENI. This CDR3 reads CASSGGGTVTHEQYF. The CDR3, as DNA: TGTGCCAGCTCTGGCGGGGGGACAGTTACTCACGAGCAGTACTTC.

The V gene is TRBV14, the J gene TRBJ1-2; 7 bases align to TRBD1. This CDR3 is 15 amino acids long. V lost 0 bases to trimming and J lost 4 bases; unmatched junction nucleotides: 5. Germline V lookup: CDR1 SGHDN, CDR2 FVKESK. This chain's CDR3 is CASSQDGTVSYGYTF. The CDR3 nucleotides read TGTGCCAGCAGCCAAGATGGGACAGTCTCCTATGGCTACACCTTC.

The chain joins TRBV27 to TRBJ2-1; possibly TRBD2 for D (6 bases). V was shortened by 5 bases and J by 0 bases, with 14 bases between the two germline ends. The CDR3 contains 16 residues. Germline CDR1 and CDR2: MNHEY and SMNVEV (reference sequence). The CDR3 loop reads CASSALAESSYNEQFF. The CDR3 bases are TGTGCCAGCAGTGCTTTAGCGGAGAGCTCCTACAATGAGCAGTTCTTC.

The CDR3 DNA is TGTGCCAGCAGCTTATCTGCCGGATTCGGGAGCCTAGCCAAAAACATTCAGTACTTC. Protein: CASSLSAGFGSLAKNIQYF. J is TRBJ2-4 and V is TRBV11-2; a possible D gene is TRBD2 (6 bases). The CDR3 covers 19 residues. V was trimmed by 2 bases and J by 0 bases, leaving 20 bases between them. Germline CDR1 reads SGHAT; CDR2 reads FQNNGV.

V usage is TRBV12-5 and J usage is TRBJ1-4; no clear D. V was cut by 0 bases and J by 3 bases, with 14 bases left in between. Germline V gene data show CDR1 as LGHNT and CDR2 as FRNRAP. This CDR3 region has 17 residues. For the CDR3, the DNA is TGTGCTAGTGGTTTGGTATTCAACCGGGATCCTAATGAAAAACTGTTTTTT. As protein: CASGLVFNRDPNEKLFF.

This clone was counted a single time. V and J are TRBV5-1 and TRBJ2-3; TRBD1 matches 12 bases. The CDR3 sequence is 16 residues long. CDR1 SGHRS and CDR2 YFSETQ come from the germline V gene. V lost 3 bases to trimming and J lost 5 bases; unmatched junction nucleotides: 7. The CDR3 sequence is CASSSGTGGSGDTQYF. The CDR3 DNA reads TGCGCCAGCAGCTCGGGGACAGGGGGCAGCGGAGATACGCAGTATTTT.

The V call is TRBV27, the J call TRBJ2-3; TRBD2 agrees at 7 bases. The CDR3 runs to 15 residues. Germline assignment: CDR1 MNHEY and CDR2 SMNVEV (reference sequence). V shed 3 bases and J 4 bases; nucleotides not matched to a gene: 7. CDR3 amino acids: CASSLSWDYSDTQYF. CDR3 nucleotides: TGTGCCAGCAGTTTGTCCTGGGACTATTCAGATACGCAGTATTTT.

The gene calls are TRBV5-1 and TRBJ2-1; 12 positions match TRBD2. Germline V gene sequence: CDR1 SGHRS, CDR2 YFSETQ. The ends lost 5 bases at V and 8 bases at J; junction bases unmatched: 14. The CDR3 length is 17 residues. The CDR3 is CASSWGGRLAGADEQFF. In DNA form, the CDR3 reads TGCGCCAGCAGTTGGGGAGGGAGACTAGCGGGAGCTGATGAGCAGTTCTTC.

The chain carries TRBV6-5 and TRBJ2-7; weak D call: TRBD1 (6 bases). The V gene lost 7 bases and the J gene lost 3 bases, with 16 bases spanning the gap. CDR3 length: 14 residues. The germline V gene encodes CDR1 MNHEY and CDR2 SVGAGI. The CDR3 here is CASNSQGPRYEQYF. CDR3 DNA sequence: TGTGCCAGCAACTCACAGGGTCCACGCTACGAGCAGTACTTC.

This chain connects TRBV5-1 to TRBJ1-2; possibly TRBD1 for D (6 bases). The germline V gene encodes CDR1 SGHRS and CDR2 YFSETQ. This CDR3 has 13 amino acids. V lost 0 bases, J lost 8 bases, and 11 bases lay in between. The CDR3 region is CASSLGGPGGYTF. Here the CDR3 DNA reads TGCGCCAGCAGCTTGGGGGGGCCGGGAGGCTACACCTTC. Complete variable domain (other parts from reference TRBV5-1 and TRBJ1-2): KAGVTQTPRYLIKTRGQQVTLSCSPISGHRSVSWYQQTPGQGLQFLFEYFSETQRNKGNFPGRFSGRQFSNSRSEMNVSTLELGDSALYLCASSLGGPGGYTFGSGTRLTVV.

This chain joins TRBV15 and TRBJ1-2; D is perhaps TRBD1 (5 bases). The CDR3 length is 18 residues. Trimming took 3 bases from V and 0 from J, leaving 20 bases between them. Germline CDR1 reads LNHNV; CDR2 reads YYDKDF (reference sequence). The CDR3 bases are TGTGCCACCAGCAGGACTGAAACAAACAGGATCCCTAACTATGGCTACACCTTC. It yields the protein CATSRTETNRIPNYGYTF.

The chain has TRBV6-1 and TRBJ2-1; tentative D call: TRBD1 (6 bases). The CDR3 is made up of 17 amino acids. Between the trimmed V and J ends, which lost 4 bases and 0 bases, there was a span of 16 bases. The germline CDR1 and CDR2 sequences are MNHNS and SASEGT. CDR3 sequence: CASSGVGTGSSYNEQFF. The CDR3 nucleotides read TGTGCCAGCAGTGGAGTGGGAACAGGGAGCTCCTACAATGAGCAGTTCTTC.